The rows below give T cell receptor beta chains drawn from one sample of a study of blood T cells in healthy people across ages. From the 5' RACE reads, TCRdb called clonotypes with MiXCR, one entry per CDR3 protein. The sample has more than 1.4 million distinct CDR3 sequences, 35% to 45% seen once. Sequencing was done on a sample of blood. Every receptor here comes from a young woman in good health. The CDR3 runs from the conserved cysteine through the conserved F or W. A D gene is named only where the DNA matches it firmly. The size of a clone is reported for some rows only, either as once, few or many, or as a class for expanded clones.

>-|few|TRBV3-1|TRBJ1-2
TGTGCCAGCAGCCAAATTCGGGGTACCTATGGCTACACCTTC
CASSQIRGTYGYTF
>TRBD2|few|TRBV10-3|TRBJ2-1
TGTGCCATCAGTGAGTCAGCGGGGGAGCTCAATGAGCAGTTCTTC
CAISESAGELNEQFF
>-|-|TRBV10-3|TRBJ2-7
TGTGCCATCAGTGCAGGGGTCCACGAGCAGTACTTC
CAISAGVHEQYF
>TRBD2|-|TRBV20-1|TRBJ2-3
TGCAGTGCTGCCGGAGCTAGCGGGGGGATATCTTCCACAGATACGCAGTATTTT
CSAAGASGGISSTDTQYF
>-|-|TRBV20-1|TRBJ2-1
TGCACTGCAGGGGAATACAATGAGCAGTTCTTC
CTAGEYNEQFF
>TRBD2|-|TRBV7-7|TRBJ2-1
TGTGCCAGCAGCCAAAACCGTCCCGGTAGCGGGAGCGGTGAGCAGTTCTTC
CASSQNRPGSGSGEQFF
>TRBD2|once|TRBV3-1|TRBJ2-4
TGTGCCAGCAGCCAAGGGCTAGCGGGAAGGAACATTCAGTACTTC
CASSQGLAGRNIQYF
>-|-|TRBV6-6|TRBJ2-3
TGTGCCAGCAGTTCCCTGGGCCCCGCCTCGGATACGCAGTATTTT
CASSSLGPASDTQYF
>TRBD2|-|TRBV20-1|TRBJ2-1
TGCAGTGCCCCTTTGGAACTAGCGGTACAAGAGACCCAGTTCTTC
CSAPLELAVQETQFF
>-|-|TRBV4-1|TRBJ1-6
TGCGCCAGCAACCCTTGGGGGGCGGGTTCACCCCTCCACTTT
CASNPWGAGSPLHF
>-|few|TRBV20-1|TRBJ1-1
TGCAGTGCTAGGGGTAAAACAGGGTTTAACACTGAAGCTTTCTTT
CSARGKTGFNTEAFF
>-|-|TRBV7-6|TRBJ2-2
TGTGCCAGCAGCTTATCTAGTGGGTGGAACACCGGGGAGCTGTTTTTT
CASSLSSGWNTGELFF
>-|-|TRBV11-3|TRBJ2-1
TGTGCCAGCAGCTTAGGTGTGGGTGGGGGATCCTACAATGAGCAGTTCTTC
CASSLGVGGGSYNEQFF
>-|-|TRBV7-2|TRBJ1-6
TGTGCCAGCAGCTTGGGTGTGGGGCAGTCACCCCTCCACTTT
CASSLGVGQSPLHF
>-|-|TRBV7-9|TRBJ2-3
TGTGCCAGCAGCTTAGAGGGCCTGGCAGATACGCAGTATTTT
CASSLEGLADTQYF
>-|-|TRBV20-1|TRBJ1-1
TGCAGTGCTAGAGTCTCGCCGGGGCGGGACACTGAAGCTTTCTTT
CSARVSPGRDTEAFF
>TRBD1|-|TRBV5-1|TRBJ1-1
TGCGCCAGCAGCTTGGATTCACAGGGGGCGAACACTGAAGCTTTCTTT
CASSLDSQGANTEAFF
>TRBD1|few|TRBV2|TRBJ1-2
TGTGCCAGCAGTGAAGGGGACAGTATGTCGGGCTACACCTTC
CASSEGDSMSGYTF
>-|-|TRBV28|TRBJ2-7
TGTGCCAGCAGTGAAGGACAGTCTTCCTACGAGCAGTACTTC
CASSEGQSSYEQYF
>TRBD2|-|TRBV12-3/TRBV12-4|TRBJ2-7
TGTGCCAGCAACTCCTTAGCGGGGAGCTCCTACGAGCAGTACTTC
CASNSLAGSSYEQYF
>TRBD2|once|TRBV11-2|TRBJ2-3
TGTGCCAGCAGCTTAGAACTAGCGGGAGACTTCAGCACAGATACGCAGTATTTT
CASSLELAGDFSTDTQYF
>-|few|TRBV12-3/TRBV12-4|TRBJ2-5
TGTGCCAGCAATTTTAGGGCCAGGGAGACCCAGTACTTC
CASNFRARETQYF
>-|few|TRBV6-5|TRBJ2-7
TGTGCCAGCAGGGGGGAGAGACGCTACGAGCAGTACTTC
CASRGERRYEQYF
>TRBD1|-|TRBV28|TRBJ1-5
TGTGCCAGCAGTTTTCATCAAGGGACAGGGAATAGCAATCAGCCCCAGCATTTT
CASSFHQGTGNSNQPQHF
>TRBD1|-|TRBV7-9|TRBJ1-1
TGTGCCAGCAAGGGACAGGGGTCGAATGAAGCTTTCTTT
CASKGQGSNEAFF
>-|-|TRBV20-1|TRBJ1-5
TGCAGTGCTAGAGAGGCGGCGACAGGCAGGGGTCAGCCCCAGCATTTT
CSAREAATGRGQPQHF
>-|-|TRBV9|TRBJ2-7
TGTGCCAGCAGCGTAGCTCTGAGAGGCGAGCAGTACTTC
CASSVALRGEQYF
>-|-|TRBV5-1|TRBJ2-2
TGCGCCAGCAGCTTGTCAGGGGTGGCGAACACCGGGGAGCTGTTTTTT
CASSLSGVANTGELFF
>-|-|TRBV2|TRBJ1-2
TGTGCCAGCAGTGAAAAGGTTTCCTATGGCTACACCTTC
CASSEKVSYGYTF
>TRBD1|few|TRBV12-3/TRBV12-4|TRBJ1-5
TGTGCCAGCAGGTCAGGGGGCGGGACGGGCAATCAGCCCCAGCATTTT
CASRSGGGTGNQPQHF
>-|-|TRBV15|TRBJ2-5
TGTGCCACCAGCAGAGATCATGGGGGAGCACAACAAGAGACCCAGTACTTC
CATSRDHGGAQQETQYF
>TRBD2|-|TRBV5-5|TRBJ2-3
TGTGCCAGCAGCTTGTCTAGCGGGGGGGAGGATACGCAGTATTTT
CASSLSSGGEDTQYF
>-|-|TRBV11-2|TRBJ2-1
TGTGCCAGCAGCTTAGATTATGGTGATGAGCAGTTCTTC
CASSLDYGDEQFF
>-|-|TRBV4-1|TRBJ2-3
TGCGCCAGCAGCCAAGATAACGGGGAGCAGTATTTT
CASSQDNGEQYF
>-|-|TRBV20-1|TRBJ2-7
TGCAGTGCTAAAGGACCATTCACAGGTGGCGAGCAGTACTTC
CSAKGPFTGGEQYF
>-|few|TRBV12-3/TRBV12-4|TRBJ1-4
TGTGCCAGCGAGTCAACTAATGAAAAACTGTTTTTT
CASESTNEKLFF
>TRBD2|-|TRBV14|TRBJ2-7
TGTGCCAGCAGCCAATCCGGGACTAGCGCCCTCCGGGGTTACGAGCAGTACTTC
CASSQSGTSALRGYEQYF
>TRBD2|many|TRBV20-1|TRBJ2-5
TGCAGTGCTAGTATCCCTAGCGGGAGAACCCAAGAGACCCAGTACTTC
CSASIPSGRTQETQYF
>TRBD1|-|TRBV12-3/TRBV12-4|TRBJ1-3
TGTGCCAGCAGTACCGGGGACAGGACGGCCGGAAACACCATATATTTT
CASSTGDRTAGNTIYF
>TRBD2|-|TRBV4-1|TRBJ2-7
TGCGCCAGCAGACCCGGGACTAGCGGGGTGAACTCCTACGAGCAGTACTTC
CASRPGTSGVNSYEQYF
>-|-|TRBV7-2|TRBJ2-5
TGTGCCAGCAGCCAAAACCTGGGGGAGACCCAGTACTTC
CASSQNLGETQYF
>TRBD2|-|TRBV4-1|TRBJ2-4
TGCGCCAGCAGCCAAGATCGGCTAGCGGGGAGCGCTGTGGCCAAAAACATTCAGTACTTC
CASSQDRLAGSAVAKNIQYF
>-|-|TRBV6-5|TRBJ2-7
TGTGCCAGCAGTTACCATTACCCGGAGGGGTCCTACGAGCAGTACTTC
CASSYHYPEGSYEQYF
>-|few|TRBV5-1|TRBJ1-1
TGCGCCAGCAGCTTGGGTTTTGGGACGGTCGACGAAGCTTTCTTT
CASSLGFGTVDEAFF
>-|few|TRBV9|TRBJ2-3
TGTGCCAGCAGCGATGGTTTAACGTGGGCCCTCGGCACAGATACGCAGTATTTT
CASSDGLTWALGTDTQYF
>-|-|TRBV29-1|TRBJ2-7
TGCAGCGTTTTCTGGGGAGCGGACTCCTACGAGCAGTACTTC
CSVFWGADSYEQYF
>-|-|TRBV5-1|TRBJ2-7
TGCGCCAGCAGGAGCGGCGACGAGCAGTACTTC
CASRSGDEQYF
>-|-|TRBV7-9|TRBJ2-7
TGTGCCAGCAATGTAGCCGGATACGAGCAGTACTTC
CASNVAGYEQYF
>TRBD1|-|TRBV28|TRBJ1-2
TGTGCCAGCACCTGGGGACAGGGCTATGGCTACACCTTC
CASTWGQGYGYTF
>TRBD2|few|TRBV12-3/TRBV12-4|TRBJ2-7
TGTGCCAGCAGGCTATCCAGGGGCCTGGGGGTAGCGGGAGTATGGTACGAGCAGTACTTC
CASRLSRGLGVAGVWYEQYF
>-|few|TRBV6-1|TRBJ2-7
TGTGCCAGCAGGGCCGACATTACCTACGAGCAGTACTTC
CASRADITYEQYF
>-|few|TRBV20-1|TRBJ2-2
TGCAGTGCTAGTCAGACTTCTACCGGGGAGCTGTTTTTT
CSASQTSTGELFF
>-|-|TRBV12-3/TRBV12-4|TRBJ2-1
TGTGCCAGCAGTTTAGGAGGTGGAGGACCCGGCGATGAGCAGTTCTTC
CASSLGGGGPGDEQFF
>-|-|TRBV12-3/TRBV12-4|TRBJ2-1
TGTGCCAGCACCCGGGGGCGCGGTGAGCAGTTCTTC
CASTRGRGEQFF
>TRBD1|-|TRBV15|TRBJ2-7
TGTGCCACCAGCAACCGGACAGGGATTACCTACGAGCAGTACTTC
CATSNRTGITYEQYF